The rows below give T cell receptor beta chains drawn from one sample of a study of T cell responses to AZD1222 COVID-19 vaccine. Some clones are missing from TCRdb's copy, which holds only in-frame ones; the method was immunoSEQ multiplex PCR. This sample has about 100,000 clones; 80% to 90% occur once, and the top ten carry 6.3%. Sequenced material: peripheral blood, taken on day 0 of AZD1222 vaccination. The origin of the receptors is an adult in good health. Each CDR3 is given with its conserved first and last residue. Each record gives: J gene, V gene, clone size, D gene, CDR3 DNA, CDR3 protein. A D gene is named only where the DNA matches it firmly. Size values are once, few and many counts, or a class for expanded clones, and some rows have none.

j_call: TRBJ2-1; v_call: TRBV11-2; clone_size: .; d_call: .; cdr3_nt: TGTGCCAGCAGCCGGCCTCTGAACCCCCTGTTCTTC; cdr3_aa: CASSRPLNPLFF
j_call: TRBJ1-1; v_call: TRBV27; clone_size: .; d_call: .; cdr3_nt: TGTGCCAGCAGTTTAGAGGGGCGGGCTGAAGCTTTCTTT; cdr3_aa: CASSLEGRAEAFF
j_call: TRBJ1-5; v_call: TRBV4-3; clone_size: .; d_call: .; cdr3_nt: TGCGCCAGCAGCCGAGAACAGGGTTTACAGCCCCAGCATTTT; cdr3_aa: CASSREQGLQPQHF
j_call: TRBJ2-1; v_call: TRBV2; clone_size: .; d_call: .; cdr3_nt: TGTGCCAGCAGATCAGGAGCCGCGACGTTCTTC; cdr3_aa: CASRSGAATFF
j_call: TRBJ1-3; v_call: TRBV19; clone_size: few; d_call: TRBD1; cdr3_nt: TGTGCCAGTAGTACCGGACAGGGTCTCAGTTTGAGCTCTGGAAACACCATATATTTT; cdr3_aa: CASSTGQGLSLSSGNTIYF
j_call: TRBJ2-7; v_call: TRBV7-3; clone_size: .; d_call: TRBD2; cdr3_nt: TGTGCCAGCAGCCCTACTAGCGGGAGCGTCGAGCAGTACTTC; cdr3_aa: CASSPTSGSVEQYF
j_call: TRBJ2-5; v_call: TRBV5-4; clone_size: many; d_call: .; cdr3_nt: TGTGCCAGCAGCTTGTCTGCCAGCCAAGAGACCCAGTACTTC; cdr3_aa: CASSLSASQETQYF
j_call: TRBJ2-7; v_call: TRBV5-6; clone_size: .; d_call: .; cdr3_nt: TGTGCCAGCAGCTTCTTGGGACCAAGTATGTACGAGCAGTACTTC; cdr3_aa: CASSFLGPSMYEQYF
j_call: TRBJ1-2; v_call: TRBV19; clone_size: .; d_call: .; cdr3_nt: TGTGCCAGTAGATCAGGAGTACTTAACTATGGCTACACCTTC; cdr3_aa: CASRSGVLNYGYTF
j_call: TRBJ1-1; v_call: TRBV11-1; clone_size: once; d_call: .; cdr3_nt: TGTGCCAGCAGCTTAGCGTTGACCGACACTGAAGCTTTCTTT; cdr3_aa: CASSLALTDTEAFF
j_call: TRBJ2-7; v_call: TRBV27; clone_size: .; d_call: .; cdr3_nt: TGTGCCAGCAGTTTAAAGCCCCGGGAGAGGCAGGCGAGCTCCTACGAGCAGTACTTC; cdr3_aa: CASSLKPRERQASSYEQYF
j_call: TRBJ2-4; v_call: TRBV3-1/TRBV3-2; clone_size: few; d_call: .; cdr3_nt: TGTGCCAGCAGCCAGCCTGGGGGGAACATTCAGTACTTC; cdr3_aa: CASSQPGGNIQYF
j_call: TRBJ1-5; v_call: TRBV30; clone_size: .; d_call: .; cdr3_nt: TGTGCCTGGAGTGGCAGCACGGGGCCCCAGCATTTT; cdr3_aa: CAWSGSTGPQHF
j_call: TRBJ1-4; v_call: TRBV2; clone_size: .; d_call: .; cdr3_nt: TGTGCCAGCACTCAGGAGACAACTAATGAAAAACTGTTTTTT; cdr3_aa: CASTQETTNEKLFF
j_call: TRBJ1-2; v_call: TRBV7-9; clone_size: .; d_call: .; cdr3_nt: TGTGCCAGCAGCTTACTGGTTAACTATGGCTACACCTTC; cdr3_aa: CASSLLVNYGYTF
j_call: TRBJ1-1; v_call: TRBV9; clone_size: .; d_call: .; cdr3_nt: TGTGCCAGCAGCGTGGCAGGGACGAACACTGAAGCTTTCTTT; cdr3_aa: CASSVAGTNTEAFF
j_call: TRBJ2-3; v_call: TRBV6-2/TRBV6-3; clone_size: .; d_call: TRBD2; cdr3_nt: TGTGCCAGCAGCCAAGCGGGAGTCGCAGATACGCAGTATTTT; cdr3_aa: CASSQAGVADTQYF
j_call: TRBJ2-1; v_call: TRBV7-3; clone_size: .; d_call: .; cdr3_nt: TGTGCCAGCAGCTTCGGGCCAGCCTTACGGGCTTCCAATGAGCAGTTCTTC; cdr3_aa: CASSFGPALRASNEQFF
j_call: TRBJ2-5; v_call: TRBV20-1; clone_size: .; d_call: .; cdr3_nt: TGCAGTGCCACAGTACGGGAGACCCAGTACTTC; cdr3_aa: CSATVRETQYF
j_call: TRBJ2-1; v_call: TRBV29-1; clone_size: .; d_call: TRBD2; cdr3_nt: TGCAGCGTTCGGGGGACTAGTGGTACTAGGAAGTTCTTC; cdr3_aa: CSVRGTSGTRKFF
j_call: TRBJ1-5; v_call: TRBV18; clone_size: .; d_call: TRBD1; cdr3_nt: TGTGCCAGCTCACCCGGACAGGGAGGTCAGCCCCAGCATTTT; cdr3_aa: CASSPGQGGQPQHF
j_call: TRBJ1-1; v_call: TRBV3-1/TRBV3-2; clone_size: .; d_call: .; cdr3_nt: TGTGCCAGCAGCTTGGGGGGGAACACTGAAGCTTTCTTT; cdr3_aa: CASSLGGNTEAFF
j_call: TRBJ1-3; v_call: TRBV4-1; clone_size: .; d_call: .; cdr3_nt: TGCGCCAGCAGTTATGACAGGAGATCTGGAAACACCATATATTTT; cdr3_aa: CASSYDRRSGNTIYF
j_call: TRBJ2-2; v_call: TRBV10-1; clone_size: .; d_call: .; cdr3_nt: TGCGCCAGCAGTGACCCCTCCGGGGAGCTGTTTTTT; cdr3_aa: CASSDPSGELFF
j_call: TRBJ2-2; v_call: TRBV6-1; clone_size: .; d_call: .; cdr3_nt: TGTGCCAGCAGTGAGTACACCGGGGAGCTGTTTTTT; cdr3_aa: CASSEYTGELFF
j_call: TRBJ2-2; v_call: TRBV27; clone_size: .; d_call: .; cdr3_nt: TGTGCCAGCAGTTTTGCAGGGACCGGGGAGCTGTTTTTT; cdr3_aa: CASSFAGTGELFF
j_call: TRBJ1-1; v_call: TRBV7-9; clone_size: .; d_call: TRBD1; cdr3_nt: TGTGCCAGCAGCCTCGGGACAGCTAACACTGAAGCTTTCTTT; cdr3_aa: CASSLGTANTEAFF
j_call: TRBJ2-7; v_call: TRBV7-8; clone_size: .; d_call: .; cdr3_nt: TGTGCCAGCAGCTTAATGCCTACCTACGAGCAGTACTTC; cdr3_aa: CASSLMPTYEQYF
j_call: TRBJ2-7; v_call: TRBV27; clone_size: .; d_call: TRBD2; cdr3_nt: TGTGCCAGCAGTTTCGAGAAAGGGACTAGCGGGGGGCGCTACGAGCAGTACTTC; cdr3_aa: CASSFEKGTSGGRYEQYF
j_call: TRBJ2-1; v_call: TRBV19; clone_size: .; d_call: .; cdr3_nt: TGTGCCAGTAGTATAGTGAGGGCTGAGCAGTTCTTC; cdr3_aa: CASSIVRAEQFF
j_call: TRBJ1-6; v_call: TRBV6-1; clone_size: .; d_call: .; cdr3_nt: TGTGCCAGCAGTGAAGTTCAGGGTATGGCCCTCCACTTT; cdr3_aa: CASSEVQGMALHF
j_call: TRBJ1-5; v_call: TRBV2; clone_size: .; d_call: TRBD1; cdr3_nt: TGTGCCAGCAGCGGACAGGGCAATCAGCCCCAGCATTTT; cdr3_aa: CASSGQGNQPQHF
j_call: TRBJ2-2; v_call: TRBV5-1; clone_size: .; d_call: TRBD2; cdr3_nt: TGCGCCAGCAGCTTGAAGGCTAGCGGTCCCGGGGAGCTGTTTTTT; cdr3_aa: CASSLKASGPGELFF
j_call: TRBJ2-2; v_call: TRBV6-5; clone_size: few; d_call: .; cdr3_nt: TGTGCCTCAGGGCACCCCGGGGAGCTGTTTTTT; cdr3_aa: CASGHPGELFF
j_call: TRBJ2-5; v_call: TRBV28; clone_size: few; d_call: TRBD2; cdr3_nt: TGTGCCAGCAGCTCCCGGACTAGCGGAGAAGAGACCCAGTACTTC; cdr3_aa: CASSSRTSGEETQYF
j_call: TRBJ2-1; v_call: TRBV7-9; clone_size: once; d_call: .; cdr3_nt: TGTGCCAGCAGCTTAGGGGAGTACAATGAGCAGTTCTTC; cdr3_aa: CASSLGEYNEQFF
j_call: TRBJ2-5; v_call: TRBV6-5; clone_size: .; d_call: TRBD2; cdr3_nt: TGTGCCAGCAGTAACCCTAGCGGGAAAGCTGAGACCCAGTACTTC; cdr3_aa: CASSNPSGKAETQYF
j_call: TRBJ2-3; v_call: TRBV7-2; clone_size: .; d_call: TRBD1; cdr3_nt: TGTGCCAGCAGCTTAGTAAGGGACAGGGGCTTACTCACAGATACGCAGTATTTT; cdr3_aa: CASSLVRDRGLLTDTQYF